This TCR beta chain was obtained from a study of T cell responses to AZD1222 COVID-19 vaccine. About the study: Pooled in the analysis were second doses at about 4 or about 12 weeks.

Concerning this clone itself: Its antigen is undetermined.

The protocol was immunoSEQ multiplex PCR, while the TCRdb copy is restricted to in-frame clones and leaves out a portion. The top ten hold approximately 16% of the sample, which has approximately 100,000 clones, roughly nine tenths seen once. The CDR3 contains 14 residues. Germline CDR1 and CDR2: DFQATT and SNEGSKA (reference sequence). V lost 3 bases and J lost 7; bases outside the gene matches: 5. Findings and limits, study-wide: Reportedly, close to half of spike-specific TCRs are directed against unmutated variant regions. Sampling captured repertoires only after the peak T cell response. Spike-specific TCR breadth and depth rose after two AZD1222 doses.

Here the sequenced sample was peripheral blood, taken on day 0 of AZD1222 vaccination. The sequence was obtained from an adult in good health. V gene TRBV20-1 combines with J gene TRBJ1-6; 8 positions agree with TRBD1. As DNA, the CDR3 is TGCAGTGCTAGTGACAGGGGAAGGAATTCACCCCTCCACTTT. Amino acids: CSASDRGRNSPLHF.